This T cell receptor beta chain was captured in a study of OX40 agonist ivuxolimab in advanced cancers. At the level of the whole study: Ivuxolimab was an agonistic, fully human IgG2 monoclonal antibody directed against OX40 (CD134), a costimulatory receptor. Intravenous ivuxolimab was administered to patients every 2 weeks at six dose levels: 0.01, 0.1, 0.3, 1.5, 3 and 10 mg/kg. Among the roughly 50 dose-escalation patients, roughly 20 had hepatocellular carcinoma, 15 or so melanoma, 9 renal cell carcinoma and 9 head and neck cancer. The dose-escalation cohort was about 83% male with a mean age of around 64 years, ranging from roughly 20 to 80. Prior anti-PD-1, anti-PD-L1 or anti-CTLA-4 therapy was permitted, and checkpoint inhibitors had been received by approximately 39% of dose-escalation patients. Partial responses occurred in three dose-escalation patients: two with cutaneous melanoma and one with hepatocellular carcinoma. The point of sequencing TCRbeta in the periphery was to test whether ivuxolimab changed TCR sequence diversity and drove clonal T-cell expansion. The monotherapy dose-escalation portion (N of about 50 patients) of the phase I ivuxolimab trial is reported in the paper.

Patients with autoimmune disease history or receiving systemic immunosuppression were excluded from the trial. In every dose cohort, peripheral blood was drawn for TCR sequencing at baseline, cycle 4 day 1, and cycle 7 day 1. The samples were taken from a phase I, first-in-human, multicenter, open-label dose-escalation trial of ivuxolimab. Adults with locally advanced or metastatic head and neck squamous cell, hepatocellular, melanoma or renal cell carcinoma were enrolled in the trial. CD4+ and CD8+ T cells were sorted separately from peripheral blood before TCR sequencing. Beyond this particular receptor, the publication reports: Which antigens the clonally expanded peripheral T cells were specific for was not determined. Low levels of normalized T-cell clonal expansion were also shown by some nonresponding patients. At doses of 0.1 to 3.0 mg/kg, clonal expansion of both CD4+ and CD8+ T cells in blood was seen between baseline and week 6. In the 0.1-3.0 mg/kg groups, partial responders had among the lowest normalized peripheral clonal expansion, particularly in CD8+ T cells. After ivuxolimab, CD8+ T cells had more expanded clones than CD4+ T cells on average.

This clone has just one count. Its antigen is unknown. Nothing much larger sits one base from this clone, and base qualities are not available. Reading from cysteine to phenylalanine, the CDR3 counts 14 amino acids. The kept DNA is CDR3 alone, 42 bases in frame from the first base. V and J lose 3 bases and 2 bases, and a span of 10 bases separates them. CDR1 KGHSH and CDR2 LQKENI were looked up in the germline V gene. Genomic DNA was extracted from sorted cells for sequencing of the TCRbeta CDR3 region. The immunoSEQ Assay was used for sequencing of TCRbeta CDR3 regions. TCRdb carries this immuneACCESS record with in-frame sequences only. Its versions omit some clonotypes, under half of them owing to an unresolved V gene in the studies checked, with the rest unexplained. This sample gives tens of thousands of clones in total; roughly 84% of them show up just once. Under 0.35% of the sample is in the top ten clones.

The chain uses TRBV18 and TRBJ1-2; the D gene is perhaps TRBD1, on 6 matching bases. This specimen was CD4+ or CD8+ T cells sorted from blood, taken in a trial of the OX40 agonist ivuxolimab. This TCR came from an adult with an advanced solid tumor such as melanoma, head and neck, liver or kidney cancer. CDR3 region: CASSPLDRNYGYTF. The bases are TGTGCCAGCTCACCCCTCGACAGGAACTATGGCTACACCTTC.